These 27 T cell receptor beta chains were sequenced from one sample in a study of blood T cell repertoires in COVID-19. The repertoire was sequenced with immunoSEQ multiplex PCR; TCRdb's copy has only in-frame clones and lacks some. The repertoire includes under 250,000 clones, 90% to 95% of them detected once, and 0.75% to 1% sits in the top ten. Material: peripheral blood. The receptors stem from a man between 60 and 75 years old with COVID-19, enrolled during active disease.

This chain joins TRBV29-1 and TRBJ1-4, with D unclear. V was cut by 7 bases and J by 5 bases, with 8 bases left in between. Germline lookup yields CDR1 SQVTM and CDR2 ANQGSEA. The CDR3 consists of 11 residues. The CDR3 sequence: CSGLENEKLFF. CDR3 sequence (DNA): TGCAGCGGCCTGGAGAATGAAAAACTGTTTTTT.

DNA for the CDR3: TGCGCCAGCAGCTTGAGTCACGGTAACTATGGCTACACCTTC. This encodes CASSLSHGNYGYTF. This chain uses TRBV5-1 with TRBJ1-2, with D hard to call. V lost 1 base and J lost 1, with 8 bases in between. Looked up from germline, CDR1 is SGHRS and CDR2 is YFSETQ. The CDR3 contains 14 residues. Full variable domain (missing parts from reference TRBV5-1 and TRBJ1-2): KAGVTQTPRYLIKTRGQQVTLSCSPISGHRSVSWYQQTPGQGLQFLFEYFSETQRNKGNFPGRFSGRQFSNSRSEMNVSTLELGDSALYLCASSLSHGNYGYTFGSGTRLTVV.

The gene calls are TRBV9 and TRBJ2-7; TRBD2 matches 8 bases. Germline V lookup: CDR1 SGDLS, CDR2 YYNGEE. Trimming cost V 4 bases and J 2 bases; bases outside gene matches: 8. The CDR3 contains 15 residues. The DNA for the CDR3 is TGTGCCAGCAGCAAGTCCAGCGGGGGAGCCTACGAGCAGTACTTC. Amino acid sequence: CASSKSSGGAYEQYF.

The rearrangement uses TRBV7-9 and TRBJ2-7; TRBD1 matches 7 bases. V gave up 5 bases and J gave up 3 bases; unmatched junction bases: 7. CDR3 length: 14 amino acids. The germline CDR1 and CDR2 sequences are SEHNR and FQNEAQ (reference sequence). CDR3 region: CASSDRDSYYEQYF. The CDR3 nucleotides are TGTGCCAGCAGCGATAGGGACAGTTACTACGAGCAGTACTTC.

This clone was detected once. The chain joins TRBV2 to TRBJ2-1; 7 nucleotides align to TRBD2. The junction had 12 bases not matched to a gene; V was cut back by 2 bases and J by 8 bases. Looked up from germline, CDR1 is SNHLY and CDR2 is FYNNEI. This CDR3 comprises 16 residues. The CDR3 loop reads CASSERQAGLSHEQFF. The CDR3 nucleotides are TGTGCCAGCAGTGAAAGGCAAGCGGGATTGTCCCATGAGCAGTTCTTC. Based on the CDR3 plus reference TRBV2 and TRBJ2-1, the full variable domain is EPEVTQTPSHQVTQMGQEVILRCVPISNHLYFYWYRQILGQKVEFLVSFYNNEISEKSEIFDDQFSVERPDGSNFTLKIRSTKLEDSAMYFCASSERQAGLSHEQFFGPGTRLTVL.

The V call is TRBV7-9, the J call TRBJ1-4; D possibly corresponds to TRBD1 (6 bases). CDR1 and CDR2 from the germline V gene are SEHNR and FQNEAQ (reference sequence). Trimming left V 5 bases short and J 1 base short, with 11 bases between. The CDR3 has 15 residues. The CDR3 DNA sequence: TGTGCCAGCAGCCTCGGACAGATAACTAATGAAAAACTGTTTTTT. It specifies CASSLGQITNEKLFF.

The genes are TRBV7-6 and TRBJ2-7; 8 bases are shared with TRBD1. V was pared by 1 base and J by 4 bases, with 9 bases of the junction left unmatched. CDR3 length: 16 residues. Looked up from germline, CDR1 is SGHVS and CDR2 is FNYEAQ. In DNA, the CDR3 is TGTGCCAGCAGCTTAGGTCGGGCAGGGGGCGGGTACGAGCAGTACTTC. It is translated as CASSLGRAGGGYEQYF.

The genes are TRBV3-1 (or the pseudogene TRBV3-2) and TRBJ1-4, with D possibly TRBD1 on 5 matching bases. The CDR3 has 13 amino acids. CDR1 is LGHDT, CDR2 YNNKEL, per germline (reference sequence). V was cut by 1 base and J by 14 bases, with 14 bases left in between. CDR3: CASSQGTTGTLFF. The CDR3 nucleotides read TGTGCCAGCAGCCAAGGCACCACCGGGACTCTGTTTTTT.

This clone has more than one count but fewer than ten. V gene TRBV19 combines with J gene TRBJ1-1; weak D call: TRBD1 (6 bases). The CDR3 has 14 amino acids. With 5 bases removed from V and 5 bases from J, the gap between germline ends came to 15 bases. From germline, CDR1 is LNHDA and CDR2 SQIVND (reference sequence). In DNA, the CDR3 is TGTGCCAGTAGTCTTAATCAGGGGAGAACTGAAGCTTTCTTT. It specifies CASSLNQGRTEAFF.

The rearrangement links TRBV7-2 to TRBJ2-7; D is perhaps TRBD1 (5 bases). Germline loops: CDR1 SGHTA, CDR2 FQGNSA. Between the trimmed V and J ends, which lost 7 bases and 2 bases, there was a span of 12 bases. The CDR3 length is 13 residues. The CDR3 sequence is CASTPQTAYEQYF. CDR3 nucleotide sequence: TGTGCCAGCACCCCCCAGACAGCCTACGAGCAGTACTTC. The variable domain in full, with the rest retrieved from reference TRBV7-2 and TRBJ2-7, is GAGVSQSPSNKVTEKGKDVELRCDPISGHTALYWYRQSLGQGLEFLIYFQGNSAPDKSGLPSDRFSAERTGGSVSTLTIQRTQQEDSAVYLCASTPQTAYEQYFGPGTRLTVT.

This rearrangement joins TRBV7-3 to TRBJ1-6, with a tentative D call TRBD1 (6 bases). Germline CDR1 SGHTA, CDR2 FQGTGA. The CDR3 is 15 residues long. V lost 3 bases to trimming and J lost 4 bases, with 10 bases between them. CDR3 in amino acids: CASSLVGGYNSPLHF. The CDR3 DNA follows: TGTGCCAGCAGCTTGGTAGGGGGATATAATTCACCCCTCCACTTT.

This chain connects TRBV7-9 to TRBJ1-2, with 9 bases that match TRBD1. V dropped 4 bases and J dropped 4; count of bases not matched to a gene: 4. CDR1 is SEHNR and CDR2 is FQNEAQ in the germline V gene (reference sequence). The length of the CDR3 is 14 residues. CDR3 nucleotides: TGTGCCAGCAGCTCGCTGACAGGGGGCTATGGCTACACCTTC. As protein: CASSSLTGGYGYTF. The full variable domain, completed using reference TRBV7-9 and TRBJ1-2, is DTGVSQNPRHKITKRGQNVTFRCDPISEHNRLYWYRQTLGQGPEFLTYFQNEAQLEKSRLLSDRFSAERPKGSFSTLEIQRTEQGDSAMYLCASSSLTGGYGYTFGSGTRLTVV.

Written as DNA, the CDR3 is TGCGCCAGCAGCTCGCATTGGAGCGGGGGGGCCTATGAGCAGTTCTTC. Translating gives CASSSHWSGGAYEQFF. V is TRBV5-1 and J is TRBJ2-1; 10 bases agree with TRBD2. CDR3 length: 16 amino acids. Trimming took 3 bases from V and 8 from J; bases not matched to a gene: 11. CDR1 SGHRS and CDR2 YFSETQ come from the germline V gene.

This clone was recorded once. The gene calls are TRBV9 and TRBJ2-7; a weak D match, TRBD2 (5 bases). The germline V gene has CDR1 SGDLS and CDR2 YYNGEE. The CDR3 is 15 amino acids. V lost 3 bases, J lost 0 bases, and 13 bases lay in between. CDR3 nucleotide sequence: TGTGCCAGCAGCGAGAGCGGACCCAGCTCCTACGAGCAGTACTTC. It encodes CASSESGPSSYEQYF.

The V gene is TRBV5-1, the J gene TRBJ2-7, with a possible D match to TRBD1 (5 bases). Trimming pared 1 base from V and 3 bases from J, leaving 11 bases between. The CDR3 consists of 14 residues. The germline gives CDR1 SGHRS, CDR2 YFSETQ. The CDR3 sequence: CASSLTGAYYEQYF. The CDR3 nucleotides read TGCGCCAGCAGCTTGACAGGTGCCTACTACGAGCAGTACTTC. The full variable domain, completed using reference TRBV5-1 and TRBJ2-7, is KAGVTQTPRYLIKTRGQQVTLSCSPISGHRSVSWYQQTPGQGLQFLFEYFSETQRNKGNFPGRFSGRQFSNSRSEMNVSTLELGDSALYLCASSLTGAYYEQYFGPGTRLTVT.

V usage is TRBV2 and J usage is TRBJ2-2; D is possibly TRBD1 (6 bases). The CDR3 contains 17 residues. The germline gives CDR1 SNHLY, CDR2 FYNNEI. V lost 7 bases, J lost 0 bases, and 18 bases lay in between. The CDR3 here is CASTLGQSNANTGELFF. The CDR3 bases are TGTGCCAGCACCCTAGGACAGTCAAATGCGAACACCGGGGAGCTGTTTTTT.

The rearrangement links TRBV6-1 to TRBJ1-2; D ambiguous. The CDR3 totals 14 residues. From germline, CDR1 is MNHNS and CDR2 SASEGT. V was shortened by 1 base and J by 3 bases, with 9 bases between the two germline ends. CDR3 loop: CASSEGAGYYGYTF. The CDR3 coding sequence is TGTGCCAGCAGTGAAGGTGCGGGCTACTATGGCTACACCTTC.

This clone was counted once. The J gene is TRBJ2-7, the V gene TRBV7-2, with TRBD2 matching over 10 bases. The CDR3 consists of 15 residues. CDR1 and CDR2 from the germline V gene are SGHTA and FQGNSA. The trim removed 0 bases at V and 3 bases at J, leaving 2 bases unmatched. The CDR3 sequence is CASSLAAGGNYEQYF. DNA for the CDR3: TGTGCCAGCAGCTTAGCAGCGGGAGGGAACTACGAGCAGTACTTC.

This clone appeared once. CDR3 coding DNA: TGTGCCAGCAGCCGGAGACAGGCAACTAATGAAAAACTGTTTTTT. Its protein is CASSRRQATNEKLFF. The chain combines TRBV3-1 (or the pseudogene TRBV3-2) with TRBJ1-4; D is perhaps TRBD1 (6 bases). There are 15 residues in the CDR3. CDR1 is LGHDT and CDR2 is YNNKEL in the germline V gene (reference sequence). V was clipped by 4 bases and J by 0 bases, with 9 bases between them.

The V call is TRBV9, the J call TRBJ2-1; 9 bases map to TRBD2. This CDR3 spans 19 amino acids. The trim removed 0 bases at V and 2 bases at J, leaving 12 bases unmatched. Germline V lookup: CDR1 SGDLS, CDR2 YYNGEE. The CDR3 is CASSVGSGGTSLTYNEQFF. CDR3 nucleotide sequence: TGTGCCAGCAGCGTAGGGAGCGGGGGGACCTCATTAACCTACAATGAGCAGTTCTTC.

The chain is built from TRBV3-1 (or the pseudogene TRBV3-2) and TRBJ2-1; 16 nucleotides match TRBD2. The length of the CDR3 is 18 residues. J gave up 7 bases and V 4 bases, and 10 bases lay outside the gene matches. Germline CDR1 is LGHDT and CDR2 is YNNKEL (reference sequence). CDR3 sequence: CASSPQGLAGGHGNEQFF. CDR3 DNA sequence: TGTGCCAGCAGCCCCCAGGGACTAGCGGGGGGGCACGGTAATGAGCAGTTCTTC.

The chain combines TRBV28 with TRBJ2-7; unclear D gene. The CDR3 spans 14 residues. CDR1 is MDHEN, CDR2 SYDVKM, per germline. V was cut by 2 bases and J by 3 bases, with 11 bases left in between. The CDR3 loop is CASSLHRADYEQYF. The CDR3 bases are TGTGCCAGCAGTTTACACAGAGCTGACTACGAGCAGTACTTC.

This clone was found a few times. The chain carries TRBV19 and TRBJ1-5, with 8 bases identical to TRBD1. The CDR3 is 15 residues long. With V trimmed by 1 base and J by 7 bases, 6 bases remained unmatched. In germline, CDR1 is LNHDA, CDR2 SQIVND (reference sequence). DNA for the CDR3: TGTGCCAGTAGTATAGTAACAGGGGGGGTGCAGCCCCAGCATTTT. Residues: CASSIVTGGVQPQHF.

The chain carries TRBV7-9 and TRBJ1-4, with 9 bases lining up with TRBD1. V was pared by 5 bases and J by 8 bases, with 9 bases of the junction left unmatched. Germline CDR1 and CDR2: SEHNR and FQNEAQ (reference sequence). There are 15 residues in the CDR3. CDR3 DNA: TGTGCCAGCAGCCCGGCCGGGACAGGGAGAGAAAAACTGTTTTTT. Encoded protein: CASSPAGTGREKLFF.

The rearrangement links TRBV7-2 to TRBJ2-5, with D tentatively TRBD2 (6 bases). The germline V gene encodes CDR1 SGHTA and CDR2 FQGNSA. The CDR3 sequence is 15 residues long. V lost 5 bases and J 7 bases, leaving 20 bases between the germline ends. The CDR3, as DNA: TGTGCCAGCAGCCCGGACGGGGGTGGTCGTGCGACCCAGTACTTC. Protein: CASSPDGGGRATQYF.

The V and J genes are TRBV3-1 (or the pseudogene TRBV3-2) and TRBJ2-1; 9 bases fit TRBD2. There are 15 residues in the CDR3. V dropped 1 base and J dropped 5; count of bases not matched to a gene: 3. CDR1 and CDR2 (germline): LGHDT, YNNKEL (reference sequence). The CDR3 nucleotides read TGTGCCAGCAGCCAAGGTAGCGGGGGCCACAATGAGCAGTTCTTC. Amino acid sequence: CASSQGSGGHNEQFF.

This chain links TRBV29-1 with TRBJ1-1; D remains ambiguous. There are 10 residues in the CDR3. CDR1 and CDR2 (germline): SQVTM, ANQGSEA. The V and J ends lost 2 bases and 7 bases respectively, with 5 bases between them. The CDR3 reads CSVERGEAFF. For the CDR3, the DNA is TGCAGCGTTGAACGCGGTGAAGCTTTCTTT.